These 12 T cell receptor beta chains came from one sample sequenced in a study of blood T cell repertoires in COVID-19. The repertoire was sequenced with immunoSEQ multiplex PCR; TCRdb's copy has only in-frame clones and lacks some. This table holds 70,000 to 100,000 clones, 80% to 90% found once. The source material was peripheral blood. All receptors come from a man at least 80 years old with active or convalescent COVID-19.

The chain employs TRBV28 and TRBJ1-4; TRBD1 is a possible D gene (6 bases). The length of the CDR3 is 18 residues. Trimming stripped 5 bases from V and 1 base from J, with 20 bases between. The germline CDR1 and CDR2 sequences are MDHEN and SYDVKM. This CDR3 reads CASSVTGGAGLTNEKLFF. For the CDR3, the DNA is TGTGCCAGCAGTGTTACTGGGGGGGCGGGGTTAACTAATGAAAAACTGTTTTTT.

Points on this clone: This same CDR3 is encoded by further DNA sequences in the sample. CDR3 region: CASRPDRVGGYTF. CDR3 coding DNA: TGTGCCAGCAGACCGGACAGGGTAGGAGGCTACACCTTC. This chain uses TRBV28 with TRBJ1-2, with 8 bases that match TRBD1. The CDR3 has 13 amino acids. With V trimmed by 6 bases and J by 8 bases, 8 bases remained unmatched. Germline V gene data show CDR1 as MDHEN and CDR2 as SYDVKM.

In this sample, this clone turned up a few times. The chain joins TRBV7-2 to TRBJ2-1; 11 bases are a match to TRBD2. The CDR3 runs to 16 residues. V shed 5 bases and J 13 bases; nucleotides not matched to a gene: 16. The V gene's germline CDR1 is SGHTA and CDR2 FQGNSA. CDR3 sequence: CASSPGGASGRISQFF. The CDR3 DNA is TGTGCCAGCAGCCCGGGGGGGGCTAGCGGGAGGATCTCACAGTTCTTC.

V and J are TRBV3-1 (or the pseudogene TRBV3-2) and TRBJ1-2, with 7 bases identical to TRBD1. The V gene's germline CDR1 is LGHDT and CDR2 YNNKEL (reference sequence). The CDR3 totals 17 residues. Trimming took 3 bases from V and 0 from J; bases not matched to a gene: 10. In DNA, the CDR3 is TGTGCCAGCAGCCATGGCCTCGGGACAGCAGCTAACTATGGCTACACCTTC. Its protein is CASSHGLGTAANYGYTF.

The rearrangement joins TRBV19 to TRBJ2-7, with a weak D call TRBD1 (5 bases). The CDR3 totals 13 residues. Between the trimmed V and J ends, which lost 5 bases and 7 bases, there was a span of 15 bases. Germline V gives CDR1 LNHDA, CDR2 SQIVND (reference sequence). DNA for the CDR3: TGTGCCAGTAGTTTTCTGGGGCCGAGTGAGCAGTACTTC. It codes for CASSFLGPSEQYF.

This chain connects TRBV2 to TRBJ2-7; D is perhaps TRBD2 (6 bases). This CDR3 has 13 amino acids. From germline, CDR1 is SNHLY and CDR2 FYNNEI. V was clipped by 5 bases and J by 4 bases, with 12 bases between them. The CDR3 nucleotides read TGTGCCAGCAGTCAAACGGAGGGGTACGAGCAGTACTTC. Protein product: CASSQTEGYEQYF.

CDR3 DNA: TGTGCCAGCAGCCAAGCGCAGGGAACTAAAGCTTTCTTT. It specifies CASSQAQGTKAFF. This chain uses TRBV3-1 (or the pseudogene TRBV3-2) with TRBJ1-1; possibly TRBD1 for D (5 bases). Trimming removed 1 base at V and 9 bases at J, with 12 bases between. Germline V CDR1 and CDR2: LGHDT, YNNKEL (reference sequence). The CDR3 runs 13 residues.

This rearrangement joins TRBV5-5 to TRBJ2-1, with 9 bases that match TRBD1. Germline V gene data show CDR1 as SGHKS and CDR2 as YYEKEE (reference sequence). Trimming removed 4 bases from V and 3 bases from J; junction bases left unmatched: 5. CDR3 length: 15 residues. The CDR3 region is CASSPGQGHYNEQFF. The CDR3 DNA follows: TGTGCCAGCAGCCCGGGACAGGGACACTACAATGAGCAGTTCTTC.

J is TRBJ2-6 and V is TRBV5-1; no reliable D call. The germline gives CDR1 SGHRS, CDR2 YFSETQ. V lost 0 bases and J lost 4, with 11 bases in between. This CDR3 has 16 residues. CDR3 sequence (DNA): TGCGCCAGCAGCTTGGGACCGACGCGGGGGGCCAACGTCCTGACTTTC. Protein: CASSLGPTRGANVLTF.

The chain carries TRBV14 and TRBJ2-7, with TRBD2 identical over 8 bases. After removal of 4 bases from V and 9 bases from J, the junction contained 14 bases not matched to a gene. The CDR3 has 15 amino acids. CDR1 SGHDN and CDR2 FVKESK come from the germline V gene. The DNA of the CDR3 is TGTGCCAGCAGCCGAAGCGGGAGCGGAGTCTTTGTGCAGTACTTC. This translates into CASSRSGSGVFVQYF.

The chain combines TRBV7-8 with TRBJ1-1; weak D call: TRBD1 (5 bases). The germline V gene encodes CDR1 SGHVS and CDR2 FQNEAQ. V lost 6 bases and J lost 1, with 9 bases in between. The CDR3 contains 13 residues. The CDR3 region has the DNA TGTGCCAGCAGGAAAAGGGGGAACACTGAAGCTTTCTTT. Translating gives CASRKRGNTEAFF.

This chain links TRBV6-5 with TRBJ1-4; maybe TRBD1 (5 bases). Germline V CDR1 and CDR2: MNHEY, SVGAGI. The CDR3 is made up of 15 amino acids. Trimming left V 6 bases short and J 6 bases short, with 17 bases between. CDR3 DNA: TGTGCCAGCAGCCCCCTGGGGGGATTAGATGAAAAACTGTTTTTT. Protein: CASSPLGGLDEKLFF.